The 32 T cell receptor beta chains below all came from one sample that was sequenced in a study of human T cells and chemical hapten exposure. TCRdb re-called the 5' RACE reads through MiXCR, storing one row per CDR3 protein. The sample records tens of thousands of distinct CDR3 sequences, 6% to 8.5% being singletons. The authors' total RNA extraction used unfractionated whole blood. These TCRs come from a male donor in good health.

This clonotype showed up just a few times. The chain employs TRBV2 and TRBJ1-2, with unresolved D. The CDR3 spans 11 residues. V lost 6 bases to trimming and J lost 4 bases, with 6 bases between them. Germline assignment: CDR1 SNHLY and CDR2 FYNNEI. CDR3 in DNA: TGTGCCAGCAGCGTGTTCTATGGCTACACCTTC. It encodes CASSVFYGYTF. Combining the CDR3 with reference TRBV2 and TRBJ1-2 gives the whole variable domain EPEVTQTPSHQVTQMGQEVILRCVPISNHLYFYWYRQILGQKVEFLVSFYNNEISEKSEIFDDQFSVERPDGSNFTLKIRSTKLEDSAMYFCASSVFYGYTFGSGTRLTVV.

Details on this clonotype: This may be a read error: a much more frequent sequence differs by one nucleotide. The V call is TRBV9, the J call TRBJ2-3; 10 nucleotides line up with TRBD2. From germline, CDR1 is SGDLS and CDR2 YYNGEE. CDR3 length: 16 amino acids. CDR3 DNA: TGTGCCAGCGGATCGAAGCGGGAGGGCCCTGCAGATACGCAGAATTTT. It codes for CASGSKREGPADTQNF.

In this sample, this clonotype turned up many times. The CDR3 region has the DNA TGCAGTGCTCCCTCAGGGAGCCTTTACTCTGGGGCCAACGTCCTGACTTTC. Translation: CSAPSGSLYSGANVLTF. The V and J genes are TRBV20-1 and TRBJ2-6; D possibly matches TRBD1 or TRBD2 (5 bases each). Germline V gives CDR1 DFQATT, CDR2 SNEGSKA (reference sequence). Trimming removed 5 bases at V and 0 bases at J, with 17 bases between. The CDR3 consists of 17 residues.

This clonotype was detected a few times. The chain is built from TRBV12-3 or TRBV12-4 and TRBJ2-7; D gene unclear. This CDR3 has 14 amino acids. The germline V and J ends were trimmed by 5 bases and 4 bases, with 15 bases remaining between them. The CDR3 loop is CASSPPVGEYEQYF. The CDR3 DNA reads as TGTGCCAGCAGTCCCCCGGTAGGAGAGTACGAGCAGTACTTC.

This clonotype was seen many times. The chain links TRBV7-9 to TRBJ2-5; the D gene is possibly TRBD1 (5 bases). Germline-derived CDR1 and CDR2 are SEHNR and FQNEAQ (reference sequence). V lost 1 base to trimming and J lost 2 bases, with 8 bases between them. The CDR3 has 14 amino acids. The CDR3: CASSLDRQQETQYF. Here the CDR3 DNA reads TGTGCCAGCAGCTTAGATCGACAGCAAGAGACCCAGTACTTC.

This clonotype has just a few counts. Here the CDR3 DNA reads TGTGCCAGCAGCCTAAAACAGGGGGGCCGGATGGTAGATACGCAGTATTTT. It translates to CASSLKQGGRMVDTQYF. V usage is TRBV9 and J usage is TRBJ2-3; 8 bases align to TRBD1. V shed 4 bases, J shed 5 bases, and the junction held 15 bases outside the gene matches. There are 17 residues in the CDR3. Germline CDR1 and CDR2: SGDLS and YYNGEE.

The chain joins TRBV4-3 to TRBJ1-4, with TRBD1 matching 8 bases. The CDR3 is 14 amino acids. With V trimmed by 4 bases and J by 12 bases, 10 bases remained unmatched. In germline, CDR1 is LGHNA, CDR2 YSLEER. This CDR3 is CASSLTGVDEELFF. In DNA, the CDR3 is TGCGCCAGCAGCCTGACAGGGGTAGACGAAGAACTGTTTTTT.

This clonotype was observed a few times. The rearrangement joins TRBV4-3 to TRBJ2-6; D ambiguous. The CDR3 length is 15 residues. Germline CDR1 LGHNA, CDR2 YSLEER. The ends were cut back, 2 bases at V and 4 bases at J, with 9 bases in the middle. The CDR3 DNA follows: TGCGCCAGCAGCCAATCCCCATTAGGGGCCAACGTCCTGACTTTC. It encodes CASSQSPLGANVLTF.

This clonotype was detected ten times or more. J is TRBJ2-3 and V is TRBV12-3 or TRBV12-4, with D maybe TRBD1 (5 bases). V was trimmed by 6 bases and J by 6 bases, leaving 16 bases between them. The CDR3 is 14 residues long. In DNA form, the CDR3 reads TGTGCCAGCAGGGACATACAGGCGAGGGATACGCAGTATTTT. Encoded protein: CASRDIQARDTQYF.

This clonotype was found a few times. The genes are TRBV7-2 and TRBJ1-4; the D is unclear. Germline V CDR1 and CDR2: SGHTA, FQGNSA. This CDR3 has 14 amino acids. The germline V and J ends were trimmed by 5 bases and 7 bases, with 14 bases remaining between them. The CDR3 sequence is CASSTTGPVEKLFF. Here the CDR3 DNA reads TGTGCCAGCAGCACCACCGGGCCGGTTGAAAAACTGTTTTTT.

The sample holds a few counts of this clonotype. V is TRBV20-1 and J is TRBJ1-5; perhaps TRBD1 as D (5 bases). The CDR3 covers 14 residues. CDR1 is DFQATT, CDR2 SNEGSKA, per germline (reference sequence). Trimming took off 2 bases at V and 3 bases at J, with 11 bases between the two ends. Here the CDR3 DNA reads TGCAGTGCTAGAATCCGGGACGTCAATCAGCCCCAGCATTTT. This translates into CSARIRDVNQPQHF.

This clonotype has at least ten counts. The chain uses TRBV20-1 and TRBJ1-5, with D perhaps TRBD1 (6 bases). Germline CDR1 DFQATT, CDR2 SNEGSKA (reference sequence). The CDR3 totals 15 residues. Deletions cut 0 bases from V and 5 bases from J, with 14 bases between. This CDR3 reads CSARDVRTGHQPQHF. As DNA, the CDR3 is TGCAGTGCTAGAGATGTGCGAACAGGGCATCAGCCCCAGCATTTT.

The rearrangement links TRBV4-2 to TRBJ2-5; TRBD2 matches 12 bases. CDR3 size: 17 residues. The V gene's germline CDR1 is LGHNA and CDR2 YNFKEQ. The J segment lost 3 bases and the V segment lost 0 bases, leaving 5 bases of the junction unmatched. The CDR3, as DNA: TGTGCCAGCAGCCAAGATCTGGCTAGCGGGAGGGAAGAGACCCAGTACTTC. Protein product: CASSQDLASGREETQYF.

The rearrangement joins TRBV27 to TRBJ2-3, with D hard to call. Germline V lookup: CDR1 MNHEY, CDR2 SMNVEV (reference sequence). V was cut by 5 bases and J by 0 bases, with 15 bases left in between. This CDR3 comprises 16 residues. CDR3 amino acids: CASSPIDKTSTDTQYF. CDR3 coding DNA: TGTGCCAGCAGTCCTATCGACAAGACTAGCACAGATACGCAGTATTTT.

This clonotype was detected many times. The chain employs TRBV7-6 and TRBJ2-3; D tentatively fits TRBD1 or TRBD2 (5 bases each). The CDR3 runs 14 residues. Germline loops: CDR1 SGHVS, CDR2 FNYEAQ. V lost 8 bases to trimming and J lost 2 bases, with 14 bases between them. Here the CDR3 reads CASHRGGPTDTQYF. CDR3 bases: TGTGCCAGCCACCGGGGCGGACCCACAGATACGCAGTATTTT.

This clonotype was seen only a few times. The chain links TRBV6-5 to TRBJ1-4; D gene ambiguous. Germline assignment: CDR1 MNHEY and CDR2 SVGAGI. The CDR3 is 16 amino acids. The V end was cut by 2 bases, the J end by 2 bases, with 12 bases between. The CDR3 DNA follows: TGTGCCAGCAGTTACGCAGCTGGTTATACTAATGAAAAACTGTTTTTT. It specifies CASSYAAGYTNEKLFF.

This clonotype has a count of ten or more. J is TRBJ2-3 and V is TRBV7-2; no firm D call. Trimming pared 1 base from V and 2 bases from J, leaving 16 bases between. Germline V gene sequence: CDR1 SGHTA, CDR2 FQGNSA. This CDR3 has 17 amino acids. The CDR3 DNA sequence: TGTGCCAGCAGCTTAGTTACGAGGCGAGACTTCACAGATACGCAGTATTTT. Its translation is CASSLVTRRDFTDTQYF. Full variable domain (missing parts from reference TRBV7-2 and TRBJ2-3): GAGVSQSPSNKVTEKGKDVELRCDPISGHTALYWYRQSLGQGLEFLIYFQGNSAPDKSGLPSDRFSAERTGGSVSTLTIQRTQQEDSAVYLCASSLVTRRDFTDTQYFGPGTRLTVL.

This clonotype was counted only a few times. This chain uses TRBV12-3 or TRBV12-4 with TRBJ1-1; no definite D call. V was pared by 6 bases and J by 1 base, with 9 bases between. The CDR3 totals 13 residues. CDR3: CASRATANTEAFF. In DNA form, the CDR3 reads TGTGCCAGCAGGGCAACGGCGAACACTGAAGCTTTCTTT.

This clonotype was counted between two and nine times. The V call is TRBV12-3 or TRBV12-4, the J call TRBJ1-5; D not resolved. The CDR3 runs to 11 residues. The V end lost 6 bases, the J end lost 9 bases, and 9 bases lay between the germline ends. CDR3 in amino acids: CASSRDGPQHF. Here the CDR3 DNA reads TGTGCCAGCAGCCGTGATGGGCCCCAGCATTTT.

In this sample, this clonotype turned up many times. The chain combines TRBV5-1 with TRBJ2-3; D is ambiguous. Germline V CDR1 and CDR2: SGHRS, YFSETQ. The CDR3 totals 13 residues. Trimming took off 2 bases at V and 2 bases at J, with 6 bases between the two ends. The CDR3 DNA is TGCGCCAGCAGCTTTGGCTCCACAGATACGCAGTATTTT. It translates to CASSFGSTDTQYF.

V usage is TRBV12-3 or TRBV12-4 and J usage is TRBJ1-2; 10 nucleotides align to TRBD1. CDR3 size: 15 residues. The V gene end was trimmed by 6 bases and the J gene end by 5 bases; junction bases not matched to a gene: 9. The CDR3 bases are TGTGCCAGCAGAGAGCAACGGACAGGGGGGTATGGCTACACCTTC. This codes for CASREQRTGGYGYTF.

There are many counts of this clonotype. The V and J genes are TRBV7-7 and TRBJ2-3; 9 positions agree with TRBD2. Germline V lookup: CDR1 SSHAT, CDR2 FNYEAQ (reference sequence). This CDR3 is built from 15 residues. V shed 1 base and J 1 base; nucleotides not matched to a gene: 0. CDR3 loop: CASSLGTSGTDTQYF. The CDR3 region has the DNA TGTGCCAGCAGCTTAGGGACTAGCGGCACAGATACGCAGTATTTT.

This clonotype was picked up a small number of times. The chain carries TRBV14 and TRBJ2-1; 13 bases match TRBD2. CDR1 and CDR2 from the germline V gene are SGHDN and FVKESK. The CDR3 totals 18 residues. V trimming: 2 bases; J trimming: 5 bases; junction bases outside the gene matches: 9. In DNA form, the CDR3 reads TGTGCCAGCAGCCAACACGGGACTAGCGGGGTTCGCGACAATGAGCAGTTCTTC. This translates into CASSQHGTSGVRDNEQFF.

This clonotype turned up a few times. The chain couples TRBV11-2 to TRBJ2-5; TRBD1 is a possible D gene (5 bases). Germline CDR1 and CDR2: SGHAT and FQNNGV. This CDR3 has 14 residues. The ends were cut back, 4 bases at V and 5 bases at J, with 14 bases in the middle. The CDR3 nucleotides read TGTGCCAGCAGCTCTACAAGGGGCCGCGAGACCCAGTACTTC. Its protein product is CASSSTRGRETQYF.

Only one count was recorded for this clonotype. This may arise from a read error, as a much more abundant clone is one base away. The chain carries TRBV29-1 and TRBJ2-3, with 8 bases matching TRBD2. In germline, CDR1 is SQVTM, CDR2 ANQGSEA. The CDR3 runs 12 residues. The CDR3 DNA reads as TGCAGCGTAAGCGGGAGATCCAATACGCGGTATTTT. Amino acids: CSVSGRSNTRYF.

The chain employs TRBV2 and TRBJ1-2; D might be TRBD1 (5 bases). The CDR3 is made up of 14 amino acids. Looked up from germline, CDR1 is SNHLY and CDR2 is FYNNEI. The V and J ends lost 6 bases and 0 bases respectively, with 11 bases between them. The DNA for the CDR3 is TGTGCCAGCAGAGTGACAGTTTCTAACTATGGCTACACCTTC. Encoded protein: CASRVTVSNYGYTF.

V is TRBV5-1 and J is TRBJ1-2, with a weak D call TRBD1 (6 bases). The germline V and J ends were trimmed by 4 bases and 4 bases, with 11 bases remaining between them. Germline V gene lookup returns CDR1 SGHRS and CDR2 YFSETQ. This CDR3 is 13 amino acids long. The CDR3 loop is CASSNGQSYGYTF. DNA of the CDR3: TGCGCCAGCAGCAATGGACAGTCCTATGGCTACACCTTC.

The table lists this clonotype with a few counts. V and J are TRBV27 and TRBJ1-6, with D perhaps matching TRBD1 (6 bases). The CDR3 contains 14 residues. V was shortened by 2 bases and J by 8 bases, with 10 bases between the two germline ends. The germline V gene has CDR1 MNHEY and CDR2 SMNVEV (reference sequence). The CDR3 spells CASSLTGGDSPLHF. As DNA, the CDR3 is TGTGCCAGCAGTTTAACCGGGGGCGATTCACCCCTCCACTTT.

This clonotype was recorded at least ten times. The genes are TRBV18 and TRBJ2-7; 8 nucleotides agree with TRBD1. The germline gives CDR1 KGHSH, CDR2 LQKENI. The CDR3 has 14 amino acids. The J segment lost 5 bases and the V segment lost 5 bases, leaving 8 bases of the junction unmatched. Here the CDR3 DNA reads TGTGCCAGCTCAGGACAGGGCGGATGGGACGAGCAGTACTTC. The encoded protein is CASSGQGGWDEQYF. Supplemented by reference TRBV18 and TRBJ2-7, the full variable domain reads NAGVMQNPRHLVRRRGQEARLRCSPMKGHSHVYWYRQLPEEGLKFMVYLQKENIIDESGMPKERFSAEFPKEGPSILRIQQVVRGDSAAYFCASSGQGGWDEQYFGPGTRLTVT.

This clonotype was observed at least ten times. This sequence joins TRBV5-1 and TRBJ2-7, with 8 positions matching TRBD1. V was clipped by 4 bases and J by 2 bases; unmatched bases: 2. CDR1 is SGHRS and CDR2 is YFSETQ in the germline V gene. The CDR3 sequence is 13 residues long. This chain's CDR3 is CASSPTGAYEQYF. The DNA for the CDR3 is TGCGCCAGCAGCCCGACAGGGGCCTACGAGCAGTACTTC. Full variable domain (rest looked up from reference TRBV5-1 and TRBJ2-7): KAGVTQTPRYLIKTRGQQVTLSCSPISGHRSVSWYQQTPGQGLQFLFEYFSETQRNKGNFPGRFSGRQFSNSRSEMNVSTLELGDSALYLCASSPTGAYEQYFGPGTRLTVT.

This chain joins TRBV7-6 and TRBJ1-1; D perhaps matches TRBD1 (5 bases). The CDR3 is 13 residues long. Germline V gene lookup returns CDR1 SGHVS and CDR2 FNYEAQ. V dropped 1 base and J dropped 8 bases, with 11 bases sitting between them. CDR3 sequence (DNA): TGTGCCAGCAGCTTAGTAGGGGTTGCCGAAGCTTTCTTT. The encoded protein is CASSLVGVAEAFF.

The sample holds a few counts of this clonotype. The chain links TRBV5-5 to TRBJ1-2; a possible D gene is TRBD1 (5 bases). This CDR3 has 15 residues. The germline CDR1 and CDR2 sequences are SGHKS and YYEKEE (reference sequence). With 5 bases removed from V and 4 bases from J, the gap between germline ends came to 18 bases. In nucleotides, the CDR3 is TGTGCCAGCAGGGGGGAGGAGGTCGGGACCTATGGCTACACCTTC. Translation: CASRGEEVGTYGYTF.